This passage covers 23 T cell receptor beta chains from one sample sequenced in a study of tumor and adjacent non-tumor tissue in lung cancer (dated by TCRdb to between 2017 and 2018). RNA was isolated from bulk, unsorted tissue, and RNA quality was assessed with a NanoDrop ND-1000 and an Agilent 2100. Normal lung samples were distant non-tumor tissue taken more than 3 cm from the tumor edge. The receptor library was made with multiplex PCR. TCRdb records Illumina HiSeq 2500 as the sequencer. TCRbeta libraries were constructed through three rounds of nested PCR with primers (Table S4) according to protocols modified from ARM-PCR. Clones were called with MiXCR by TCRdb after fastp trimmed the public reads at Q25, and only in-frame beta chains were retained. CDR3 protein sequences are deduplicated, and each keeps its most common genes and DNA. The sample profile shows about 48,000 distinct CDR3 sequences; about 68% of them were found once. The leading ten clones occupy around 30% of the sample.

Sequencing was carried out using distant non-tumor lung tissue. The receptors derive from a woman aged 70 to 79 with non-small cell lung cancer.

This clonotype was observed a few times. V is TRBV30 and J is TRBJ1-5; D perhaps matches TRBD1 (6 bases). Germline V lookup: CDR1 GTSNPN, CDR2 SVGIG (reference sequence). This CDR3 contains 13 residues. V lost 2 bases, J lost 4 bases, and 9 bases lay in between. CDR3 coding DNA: TGTGCCTGGAGTTCCCAGGGGAATCAGCCCCAGCATTTT. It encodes CAWSSQGNQPQHF.

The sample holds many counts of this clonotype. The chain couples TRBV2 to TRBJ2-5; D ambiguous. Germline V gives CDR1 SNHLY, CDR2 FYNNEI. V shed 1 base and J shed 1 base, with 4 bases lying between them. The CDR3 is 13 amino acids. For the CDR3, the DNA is TGTGCCAGCAGTGAAGACAGCCAAGAGACCCAGTACTTC. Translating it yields CASSEDSQETQYF.

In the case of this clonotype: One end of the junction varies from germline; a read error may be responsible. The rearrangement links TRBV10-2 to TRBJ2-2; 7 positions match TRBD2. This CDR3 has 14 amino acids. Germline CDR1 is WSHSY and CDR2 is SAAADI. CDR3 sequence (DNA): TGCGCCTGCAGGGCGCGGGAGAACACCGGGGATCTGTTTTTT. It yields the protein CACRARENTGDLFF.

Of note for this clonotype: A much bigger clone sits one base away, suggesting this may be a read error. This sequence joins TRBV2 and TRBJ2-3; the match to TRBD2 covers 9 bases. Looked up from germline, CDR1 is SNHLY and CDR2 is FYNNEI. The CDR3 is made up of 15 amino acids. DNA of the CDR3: TGTGGCAGCAGTCCCGGGACTAGCAGCACAGATACGCAGTATTTT. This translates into CGSSPGTSSTDTQYF.

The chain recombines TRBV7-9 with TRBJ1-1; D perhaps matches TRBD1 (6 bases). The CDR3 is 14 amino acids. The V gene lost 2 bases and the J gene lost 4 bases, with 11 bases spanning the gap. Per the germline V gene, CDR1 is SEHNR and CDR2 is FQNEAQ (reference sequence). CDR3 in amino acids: CASSLRQGITEAFF. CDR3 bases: TGTGCCAGCAGCTTAAGGCAGGGGATCACTGAAGCTTTCTTT.

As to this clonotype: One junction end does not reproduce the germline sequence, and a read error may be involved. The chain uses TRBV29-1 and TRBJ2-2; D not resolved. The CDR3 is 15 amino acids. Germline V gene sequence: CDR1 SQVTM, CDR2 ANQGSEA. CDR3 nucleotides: TGCAGCGCGGCGCCGACACGCGCGAATACCGGGGAGCTGTTTTTT. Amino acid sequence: CSAAPTRANTGELFF.

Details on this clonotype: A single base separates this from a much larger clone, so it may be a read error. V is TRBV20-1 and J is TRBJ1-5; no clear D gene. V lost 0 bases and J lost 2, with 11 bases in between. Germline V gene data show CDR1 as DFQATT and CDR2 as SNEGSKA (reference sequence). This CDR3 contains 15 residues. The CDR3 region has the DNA TGCAGTGCTAGAGATACCGAGTATGGCAATCAGCCCCAGCATTTT. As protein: CSARDTEYGNQPQHF.

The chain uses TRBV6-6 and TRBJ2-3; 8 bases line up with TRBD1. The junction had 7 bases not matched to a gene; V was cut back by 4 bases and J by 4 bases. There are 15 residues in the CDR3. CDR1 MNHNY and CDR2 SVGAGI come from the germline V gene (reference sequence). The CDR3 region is CASSSGSGGPDTQYF. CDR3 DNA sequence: TGTGCCAGCAGTTCCGGGTCAGGGGGCCCAGATACGCAGTATTTT.

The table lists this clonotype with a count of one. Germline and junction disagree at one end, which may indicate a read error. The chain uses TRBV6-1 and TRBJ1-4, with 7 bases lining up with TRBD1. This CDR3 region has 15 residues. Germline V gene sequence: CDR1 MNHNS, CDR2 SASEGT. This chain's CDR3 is CASSYNRGRSEKLFF. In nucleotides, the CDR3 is TGTGCCAGCAGTTATAACAGGGGAAGGAGTGAAAAGCTGTTTTTT.

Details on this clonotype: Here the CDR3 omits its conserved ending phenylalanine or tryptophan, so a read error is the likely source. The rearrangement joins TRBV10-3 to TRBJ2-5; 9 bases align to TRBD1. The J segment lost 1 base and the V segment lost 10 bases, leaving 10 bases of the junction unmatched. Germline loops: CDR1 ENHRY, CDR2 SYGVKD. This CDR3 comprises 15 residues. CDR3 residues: CATGTGSLFQETQYL. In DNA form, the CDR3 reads TGTGCCACTGGGACAGGGAGTCTTTTCCAAGAGACCCAGTACCTC.

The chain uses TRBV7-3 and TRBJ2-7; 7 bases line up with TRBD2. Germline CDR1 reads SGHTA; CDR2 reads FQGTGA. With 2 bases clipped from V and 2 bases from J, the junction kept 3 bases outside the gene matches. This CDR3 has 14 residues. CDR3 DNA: TGTGCCAGCAGCTTATCTAGCGGACCCTACGAGCAGTACTTC. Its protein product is CASSLSSGPYEQYF. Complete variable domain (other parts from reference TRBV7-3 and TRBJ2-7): GAGVSQTPSNKVTEKGKYVELRCDPISGHTALYWYRQSLGQGPEFLIYFQGTGAADDSGLPNDRFFAVRPEGSVSTLKIQRTERGDSAVYLCASSLSSGPYEQYFGPGTRLTVT.

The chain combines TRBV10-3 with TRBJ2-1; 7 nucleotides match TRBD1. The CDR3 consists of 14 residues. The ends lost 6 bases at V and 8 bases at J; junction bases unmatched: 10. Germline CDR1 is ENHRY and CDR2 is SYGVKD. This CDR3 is CAIRGTRDSYEQFF. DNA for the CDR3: TGTGCCATCAGGGGGACAAGGGACAGCTATGAGCAGTTCTTC.

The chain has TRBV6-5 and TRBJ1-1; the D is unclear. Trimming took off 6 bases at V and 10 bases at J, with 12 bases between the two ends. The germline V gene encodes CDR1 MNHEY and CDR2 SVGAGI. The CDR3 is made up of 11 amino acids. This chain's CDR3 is CASSPGIGAFF. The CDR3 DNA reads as TGTGCCAGCAGCCCCGGTATCGGAGCTTTCTTT.

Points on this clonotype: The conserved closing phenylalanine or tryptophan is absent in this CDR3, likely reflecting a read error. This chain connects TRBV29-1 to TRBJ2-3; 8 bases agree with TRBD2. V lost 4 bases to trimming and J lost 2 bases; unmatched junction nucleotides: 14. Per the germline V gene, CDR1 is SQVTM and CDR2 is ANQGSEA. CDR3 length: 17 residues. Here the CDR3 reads CSVVRAGETGITDTQYY. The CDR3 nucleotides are TGCAGCGTTGTAAGAGCGGGAGAGACTGGGATCACAGATACGCAGTATTAT.

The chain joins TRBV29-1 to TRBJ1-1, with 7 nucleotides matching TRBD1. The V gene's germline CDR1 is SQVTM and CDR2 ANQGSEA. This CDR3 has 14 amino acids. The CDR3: CSADSPRQGGGAFF. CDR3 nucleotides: TGCAGTGCTGACAGTCCGAGACAGGGAGGGGGAGCTTTCTTT.

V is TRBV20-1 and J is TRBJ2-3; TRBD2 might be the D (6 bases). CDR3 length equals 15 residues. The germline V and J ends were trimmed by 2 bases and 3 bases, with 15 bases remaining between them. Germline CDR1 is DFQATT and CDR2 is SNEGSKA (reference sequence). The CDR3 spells CSARSRISGTDTQYF. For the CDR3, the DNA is TGCAGTGCTAGATCCCGGATTAGCGGTACAGATACGCAGTATTTT.

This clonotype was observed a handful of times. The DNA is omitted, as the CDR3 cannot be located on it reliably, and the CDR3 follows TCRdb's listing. This CDR3 is CASSHSGVRYGCTF. The chain employs TRBV11-1 and TRBJ1-2. The CDR3 has 14 amino acids, counting both end residues. Germline V gene data show CDR1 as SGHAT and CDR2 as FQDESV (reference sequence).

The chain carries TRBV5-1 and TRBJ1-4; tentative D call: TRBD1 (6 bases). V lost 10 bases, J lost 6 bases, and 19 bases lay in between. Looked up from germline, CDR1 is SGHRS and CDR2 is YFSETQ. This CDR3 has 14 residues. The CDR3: CAGTPGASDEKLFF. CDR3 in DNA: TGCGCCGGCACCCCAGGGGCCTCAGATGAAAAACTGTTTTTT.

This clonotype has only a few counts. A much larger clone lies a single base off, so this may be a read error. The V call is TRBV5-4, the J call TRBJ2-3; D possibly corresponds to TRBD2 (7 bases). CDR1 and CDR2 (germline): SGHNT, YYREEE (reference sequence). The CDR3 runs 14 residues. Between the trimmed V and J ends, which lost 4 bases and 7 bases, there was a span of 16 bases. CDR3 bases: TGTGCCAGCAGCGCCAAGGAGGGGGGGAATACGCAGTATTTT. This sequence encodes CASSAKEGGNTQYF.

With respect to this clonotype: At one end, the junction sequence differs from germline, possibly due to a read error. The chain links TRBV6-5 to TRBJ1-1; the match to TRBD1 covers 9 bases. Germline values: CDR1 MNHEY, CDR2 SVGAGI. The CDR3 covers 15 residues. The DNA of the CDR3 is TGTACCAGCAGTTTACAGGGGGCTATTAGGACTGAAGCTTTCTTT. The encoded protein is CTSSLQGAIRTEAFF.

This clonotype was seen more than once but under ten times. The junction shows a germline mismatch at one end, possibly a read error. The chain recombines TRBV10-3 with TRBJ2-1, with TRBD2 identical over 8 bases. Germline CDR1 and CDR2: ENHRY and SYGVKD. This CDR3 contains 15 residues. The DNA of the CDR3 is TGTGCCATCAGCAGTAGCGGGAACTCCTACAATGAGCAGCTCTTC. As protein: CAISSSGNSYNEQLF.

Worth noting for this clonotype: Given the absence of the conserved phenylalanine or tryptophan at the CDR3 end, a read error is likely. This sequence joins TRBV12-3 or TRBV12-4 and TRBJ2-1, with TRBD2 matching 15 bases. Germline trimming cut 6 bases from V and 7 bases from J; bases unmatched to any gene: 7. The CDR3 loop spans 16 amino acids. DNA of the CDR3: TGTGCCAGCAGCCCAGGGACTAGCGGGAGGAGAAATGAGCAGTTCTCC. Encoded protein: CASSPGTSGRRNEQFS.

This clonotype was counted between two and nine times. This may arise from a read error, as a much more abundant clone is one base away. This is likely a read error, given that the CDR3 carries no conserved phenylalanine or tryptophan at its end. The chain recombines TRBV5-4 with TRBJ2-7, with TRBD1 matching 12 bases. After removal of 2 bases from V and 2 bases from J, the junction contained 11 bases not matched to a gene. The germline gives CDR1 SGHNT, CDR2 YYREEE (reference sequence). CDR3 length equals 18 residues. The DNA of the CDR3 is TGTGCCAGCAGCTTTTCTCCGGGACAGGGGGCCCTAGCCTACGAGCAGTACATC. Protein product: CASSFSPGQGALAYEQYI.